This entry features one T cell receptor beta chain sequence. This specimen belongs to a study of blood T cell repertoires in COVID-19. Study overall: The cDNA or gDNA used as material had been derived from T cells, B-cell-depleted T cells, or PBMCs.

The participants were between about 18 and 100 years old and came from under 25 US areas. In the authors' methods: Reference gene primer amplification gave nucleated cell count estimates. Measured with immunoSEQ multiplex PCR; TCRdb has only the in-frame clones, and not every one. For V, J and clone size, that table is used; D and trimming come from the DNA. The repertoire has a few hundred thousand clones, approximately 83% of them found once; the top ten carry 1.5% to 2%. Germline V CDR1 and CDR2: SGDLS, YYNGEE. Trimming took 3 bases from V and 2 from J, leaving 8 bases between them. The CDR3 length is 13 residues.

The sequenced sample consisted of PBMCs or T cells enriched from blood (not recorded which). V and J are TRBV9 and TRBJ1-2; D not resolved. This clonotype was obtained from a woman between 50 and 59 years old who had recovered from COVID-19. Here the CDR3 DNA reads TGTGCCAGCAGCGCGGCACAGAACTATGGCTACACCTTC. It is translated as CASSAAQNYGYTF.